This is a list of T cell receptor beta chains from one sample in a study of T cells after yellow fever vaccination. TCRdb re-analysed the 5' RACE reads in MiXCR, keeping a single row per CDR3 protein. The sample records some 350,000 distinct CDR3 sequences, 8.5% to 10% being singletons. Sequences were derived from PBMCs, sampled on the day of the first yellow fever vaccination. The receptors come from a man younger than 35 who received the YFV17D yellow fever vaccine. Both conserved end residues are part of each CDR3. D genes are given only for firm matches. Clone size is stated in some rows and not others, as once, few, many or a class when expanded.

D	J	V	size	DNA	CDR3
NA	TRBJ1-6	TRBV5-1	NA	TGCGCCAGCAGCCCCGGGGGGGGCCGGAGTTCACCCCTCCACTTT	CASSPGGGRSSPLHF
TRBD2	TRBJ2-1	TRBV15	NA	TGTGCCACCAGCAAAGGGACTAGCTTGGGGCTTTTCGGCAATGAGCAGTTCTTC	CATSKGTSLGLFGNEQFF
NA	TRBJ2-2	TRBV7-9	many	TGTGCCAGCAGCCCCGGGACCGTCGCGAACACCGGGGAGCTGTTTTTT	CASSPGTVANTGELFF
NA	TRBJ2-2	TRBV20-1	NA	TGCAGTGCTAGAGATCTCGGGGGGCCGGGAGGGGAGCTGTTTTTT	CSARDLGGPGGELFF
NA	TRBJ1-2	TRBV7-9	few	TGTGCCAGCAGCCCACCGGGGTGGGACTACACCTTC	CASSPPGWDYTF
NA	TRBJ1-2	TRBV6-5	NA	TGTGCCAGCAGTTACAGGTCTTGGGCGGGCTATGGCTACACCTTC	CASSYRSWAGYGYTF
TRBD2	TRBJ2-3	TRBV20-1	NA	TGCAGTGCTAGAAGGAAGCGGGGGGGATTACCTAGCACAGATACGCAGTATTTT	CSARRKRGGLPSTDTQYF
NA	TRBJ2-7	TRBV7-9	few	TGTGCCAGCAGCCCCCCCAGGGTACCCTCCGAGCAGTACTTC	CASSPPRVPSEQYF
NA	TRBJ2-3	TRBV7-2	NA	TGTGCCAGCAAATGGCATGAGGGCACAGATACGCAGTATTTT	CASKWHEGTDTQYF
NA	TRBJ1-1	TRBV5-4	few	TGTGCCAGCAGCTTGGTGGGGGGCGCGCGGACTGAAGCTTTCTTT	CASSLVGGARTEAFF
NA	TRBJ2-1	TRBV24-1	few	TGTGCCACCGCCTATCGGGACAATGAGCAGTTCTTC	CATAYRDNEQFF
TRBD1	TRBJ1-2	TRBV28	NA	TGTGCCAGCAGCTCACCGGGACAGGGGGTTGGCTATGGCTACACCTTC	CASSSPGQGVGYGYTF
TRBD1	TRBJ2-5	TRBV12-3/TRBV12-4	NA	TGTGCCAGCAGCCCAGGCAGGGGGCGTCAAGAGACCCAGTACTTC	CASSPGRGRQETQYF
TRBD2	TRBJ2-2	TRBV9	few	TGTGCCAGCAGCGTAGAAGCGGGGGGCCGCACCGGGGAGCTGTTTTTT	CASSVEAGGRTGELFF